This entry features one TCR beta chain sequence. These data belong to a study of control samples from healthy donors and cancer patients. The repertoire was sequenced with immunoSEQ multiplex PCR; TCRdb's copy has only in-frame clones and lacks some. The sample includes 90,000 to 100,000 clones, around 80% of them seen just once. V shed 6 bases and J shed 0 bases, with 13 bases lying between them. The germline V gene encodes CDR1 LNHDA and CDR2 SQIVND (reference sequence). This CDR3 is built from 15 residues. The V gene is TRBV19, the J gene TRBJ2-3, with D possibly being TRBD1 (5 bases). Sequenced material: blood. The clonotype originates from a woman aged 30 to 39 in good health. CDR3 protein: CASRHRGPSTDTQYF. For the CDR3, the DNA is TGTGCCAGTAGACATAGGGGCCCCAGCACAGATACGCAGTATTTT.